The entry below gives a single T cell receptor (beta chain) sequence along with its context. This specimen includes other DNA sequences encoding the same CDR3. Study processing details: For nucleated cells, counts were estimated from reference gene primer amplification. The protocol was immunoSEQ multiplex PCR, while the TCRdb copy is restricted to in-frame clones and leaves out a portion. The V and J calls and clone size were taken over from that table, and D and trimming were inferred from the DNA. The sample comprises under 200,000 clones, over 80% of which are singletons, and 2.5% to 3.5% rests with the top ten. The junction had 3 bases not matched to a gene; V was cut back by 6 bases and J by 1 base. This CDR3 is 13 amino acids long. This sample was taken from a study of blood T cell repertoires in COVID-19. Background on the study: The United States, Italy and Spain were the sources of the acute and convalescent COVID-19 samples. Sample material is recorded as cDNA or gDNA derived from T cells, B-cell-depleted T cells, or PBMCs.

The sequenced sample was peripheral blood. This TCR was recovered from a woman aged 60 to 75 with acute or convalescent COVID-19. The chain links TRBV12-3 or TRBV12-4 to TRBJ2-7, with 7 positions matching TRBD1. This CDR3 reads CASRSTGSYEQYF. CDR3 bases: TGTGCCAGCAGGTCGACAGGGTCCTACGAGCAGTACTTC.